This T cell receptor (beta chain) was recorded in a study of cytomegalovirus exposure and HLA in healthy donors. Regarding this clone: The antigen is undetermined.

V lost 3 bases, J lost 6 bases, and 9 bases stayed unmatched. The CDR3 has 15 amino acids. The germline gives CDR1 SGHVS, CDR2 FNYEAQ. Study observations and caveats: Exclusion applied to some V segments, including TRBV6-2 and TRBV6-3, as they were indistinguishable.

The PCR had 60 Vbeta and 13 Jbeta primers. The repertoire was sequenced with immunoSEQ multiplex PCR; TCRdb's copy has only in-frame clones and lacks some. The table has 110,000 or so clones, approximately 74% seen once. The TCR was taken from a woman between 40 and 55 years old in good health and CMV-seropositive. The chain is built from TRBV7-6 and TRBJ2-5, with 8 bases that match TRBD1. Sample: PBMCs. The CDR3 sequence: CASSLVGQGGKTQYF. The CDR3 nucleotides are TGTGCCAGCAGCTTGGTCGGACAGGGTGGGAAGACCCAGTACTTC.